The 19 T cell receptor beta chains below were found in one sample sequenced in a study of OX40 agonist ivuxolimab in advanced cancers. The repertoire was sequenced with immunoSEQ multiplex PCR; TCRdb's copy has only in-frame clones and lacks some. The table lists roughly 63,000 clones, 85% to 90% of them singletons, with roughly 1.1% in the top ten. Sequencing was performed on CD4+ or CD8+ T cells sorted from blood, taken in a trial of the OX40 agonist ivuxolimab. These receptors originate from an adult with an advanced solid tumor such as melanoma, head and neck, liver or kidney cancer.

The V gene is TRBV5-1, the J gene TRBJ2-7, with 7 positions matching TRBD1. The CDR3 contains 14 residues. V was pared by 4 bases and J by 4 bases, with 8 bases of the junction left unmatched. From germline, CDR1 is SGHRS and CDR2 YFSETQ. This CDR3 is CASSPRQGNYEQYF. CDR3 DNA sequence: TGCGCCAGCAGCCCCAGACAGGGTAATTACGAGCAGTACTTC.

The rearrangement uses TRBV18 and TRBJ1-2, with 11 bases that match TRBD1. Per germline, CDR1 KGHSH and CDR2 LQKENI. The junction had 6 bases not matched to a gene; V was cut back by 1 base and J by 5 bases. The CDR3 runs 16 residues. CDR3 bases: TGTGCCAGCTCACCACTCGGACAGGGGGCGCAATATGGCTACACCTTC. This translates into CASSPLGQGAQYGYTF.

This clone was observed a handful of times. This chain uses TRBV19 with TRBJ1-5, with 10 bases fitting TRBD1. V lost 4 bases and J lost 5; bases outside the gene matches: 5. This CDR3 is built from 15 residues. Germline V gene sequence: CDR1 LNHDA, CDR2 SQIVND (reference sequence). The CDR3 sequence is CASSSWTGGHQPQHF. Written as DNA, the CDR3 is TGTGCCAGTAGTAGCTGGACAGGGGGGCATCAGCCCCAGCATTTT.

The rearrangement joins TRBV18 to TRBJ2-6; 7 nucleotides align to TRBD1. V shed 3 bases, J shed 0 bases, and the junction held 11 bases outside the gene matches. Germline CDR1 is KGHSH and CDR2 is LQKENI. CDR3 length equals 19 residues. This chain's CDR3 is CASSPPPGQRYSGANVLTF. As DNA, the CDR3 is TGTGCCAGCTCACCTCCACCGGGACAGAGATACTCTGGGGCCAACGTCCTGACTTTC.

The chain couples TRBV6-1 to TRBJ1-1; D is ambiguous. CDR1 MNHNS and CDR2 SASEGT come from the germline V gene. This CDR3 is 11 amino acids long. V dropped 7 bases and J dropped 6 bases, with 9 bases sitting between them. CDR3 in amino acids: CASILHAEAFF. CDR3 sequence (DNA): TGTGCCAGCATTTTACACGCTGAAGCTTTCTTT.

The chain couples TRBV5-1 to TRBJ2-3; D might be TRBD1 (5 bases). This CDR3 has 14 residues. The V and J ends lost 0 bases and 6 bases respectively, with 11 bases between them. The germline CDR1 and CDR2 sequences are SGHRS and YFSETQ. The CDR3 here is CASSLGQGMDTQYF. The CDR3 coding sequence is TGCGCCAGCAGCTTGGGGCAGGGAATGGATACGCAGTATTTT.

The chain couples TRBV19 to TRBJ2-1, with D possibly matching TRBD2 (7 bases). V lost 10 bases to trimming and J lost 4 bases, with 17 bases between them. The CDR3 runs 14 residues. CDR1 is LNHDA and CDR2 is SQIVND in the germline V gene (reference sequence). The CDR3 coding sequence is TGTGCCACACAGGGAGGGGCCAGTTACAATGAGCAGTTCTTC. This translates into CATQGGASYNEQFF.

The rearrangement links TRBV5-1 to TRBJ1-1; no firm D call. Per the germline V gene, CDR1 is SGHRS and CDR2 is YFSETQ. The CDR3 runs 12 residues. V was cut by 4 bases and J by 8 bases, with 12 bases left in between. The CDR3 coding sequence is TGCGCCAGCAGCCTGGACCCACTCGAAGCTTTCTTT. This encodes CASSLDPLEAFF.

The chain recombines TRBV7-3 with TRBJ2-5; D may be TRBD1 or TRBD2 (5 bases each). CDR1 and CDR2 from the germline V gene are SGHTA and FQGTGA. Trimming pared 1 base from V and 5 bases from J, leaving 14 bases between. This CDR3 region has 15 residues. The CDR3 loop reads CASSLMPGPRETQYF. The DNA of the CDR3 is TGTGCCAGCAGCTTAATGCCGGGACCCAGGGAGACCCAGTACTTC.

The chain links TRBV7-2 to TRBJ2-7; 8 bases align to TRBD2. Germline CDR1 and CDR2: SGHTA and FQGNSA. With 0 bases clipped from V and 2 bases from J, the junction kept 6 bases outside the gene matches. This CDR3 spans 16 amino acids. CDR3 bases: TGTGCCAGCAGCTTAGCTAGCCCGGGGGGGCCCTACGAGCAGTACTTC. Translated: CASSLASPGGPYEQYF. Complete variable domain (other parts from reference TRBV7-2 and TRBJ2-7): GAGVSQSPSNKVTEKGKDVELRCDPISGHTALYWYRQSLGQGLEFLIYFQGNSAPDKSGLPSDRFSAERTGGSVSTLTIQRTQQEDSAVYLCASSLASPGGPYEQYFGPGTRLTVT.

This chain connects TRBV10-3 to TRBJ2-7, with a weak D call TRBD2 (7 bases). V was shortened by 3 bases and J by 3 bases, with 21 bases between the two germline ends. There are 17 residues in the CDR3. The germline V gene has CDR1 ENHRY and CDR2 SYGVKD. This CDR3 is CAISEGPGGGGHYEQYF. The CDR3 DNA follows: TGTGCCATCAGTGAAGGGCCCGGGGGCGGGGGCCACTACGAGCAGTACTTC.

This sequence joins TRBV29-1 and TRBJ1-2; a weak D match, TRBD1 (5 bases). Germline CDR1 reads SQVTM; CDR2 reads ANQGSEA. The CDR3 has 14 residues. The germline V and J ends were trimmed by 5 bases and 7 bases, with 20 bases remaining between them. The CDR3 DNA is TGCAGCGTTCCGATCTCCCGGGGGTCAGGTGGCTACACCTTC. This sequence encodes CSVPISRGSGGYTF.

The chain recombines TRBV11-1 with TRBJ1-6; tentatively, D is TRBD1 (6 bases). The V gene's germline CDR1 is SGHAT and CDR2 FQDESV (reference sequence). The CDR3 is made up of 15 amino acids. Trimming left V 2 bases short and J 9 bases short, with 14 bases between. CDR3 region: CASSLIGQRASPLHF. CDR3 bases: TGTGCCAGCAGCTTAATCGGACAGCGGGCTTCACCCCTCCACTTT. Drawing the rest from reference TRBV11-1 and TRBJ1-6, the complete variable domain is EAEVAQSPRYKITEKSQAVAFWCDPISGHATLYWYRQILGQGPELLVQFQDESVVDDSQLPKDRFSAERLKGVDSTLKIQPAELGDSAMYLCASSLIGQRASPLHFGNGTRLTVT.

This chain links TRBV19 with TRBJ1-2, with 8 bases fitting TRBD1. The V gene's germline CDR1 is LNHDA and CDR2 SQIVND (reference sequence). Unmatched junction bases numbered 10, after V lost 0 bases and J lost 4 bases. The CDR3 runs 17 residues. Here the CDR3 DNA reads TGTGCCAGTAGTATAGATGGGACAGGCGGCACCTCCTATGGCTACACCTTC. Translated: CASSIDGTGGTSYGYTF.

This clone was counted between two and nine times. V and J are TRBV18 and TRBJ2-7, with D possibly matching TRBD1 (6 bases). This CDR3 spans 15 amino acids. Germline CDR1 KGHSH, CDR2 LQKENI. V lost 3 bases, J lost 2 bases, and 14 bases lay in between. CDR3 sequence: CASSPTQGQAYEQYF. The CDR3 DNA reads as TGTGCCAGCTCACCTACCCAGGGACAAGCCTACGAGCAGTACTTC.

The genes are TRBV19 and TRBJ2-1, with 8 bases that match TRBD2. Germline CDR1 and CDR2: LNHDA and SQIVND (reference sequence). The CDR3 extends over 14 amino acids. J gave up 3 bases and V 4 bases, and 2 bases lay outside the gene matches. As DNA, the CDR3 is TGTGCCAGTAGTAACCGGGGGGGCTACAATGAGCAGTTCTTC. Translating gives CASSNRGGYNEQFF.

The V and J genes are TRBV2 and TRBJ1-1, with D perhaps matching TRBD1 (6 bases). V dropped 6 bases and J dropped 1 base, with 15 bases sitting between them. There are 15 residues in the CDR3. Germline CDR1 reads SNHLY; CDR2 reads FYNNEI. The CDR3 coding sequence is TGTGCCAGCAGACACCTCAAACAGGGGAACACTGAAGCTTTCTTT. Translated, it gives CASRHLKQGNTEAFF.

This sequence joins TRBV30 and TRBJ2-3, with TRBD1 matching 7 bases. Germline V gene data show CDR1 as GTSNPN and CDR2 as SVGIG (reference sequence). The CDR3 consists of 13 residues. The J segment lost 0 bases and the V segment lost 4 bases, leaving 1 base of the junction unmatched. CDR3 region: CAWNRGSTDTQYF. The CDR3 DNA follows: TGTGCCTGGAACAGGGGCAGCACAGATACGCAGTATTTT.

The CDR3 spells CASDQGGPGTDTQYF. CDR3 bases: TGTGCTAGTGACCAAGGGGGCCCTGGCACAGATACGCAGTATTTT. This chain links TRBV12-5 with TRBJ2-3; 7 bases fit TRBD1. Germline CDR1 reads LGHNT; CDR2 reads FRNRAP. Unmatched junction bases numbered 8, after V lost 7 bases and J lost 1 base. The CDR3 has 15 amino acids.